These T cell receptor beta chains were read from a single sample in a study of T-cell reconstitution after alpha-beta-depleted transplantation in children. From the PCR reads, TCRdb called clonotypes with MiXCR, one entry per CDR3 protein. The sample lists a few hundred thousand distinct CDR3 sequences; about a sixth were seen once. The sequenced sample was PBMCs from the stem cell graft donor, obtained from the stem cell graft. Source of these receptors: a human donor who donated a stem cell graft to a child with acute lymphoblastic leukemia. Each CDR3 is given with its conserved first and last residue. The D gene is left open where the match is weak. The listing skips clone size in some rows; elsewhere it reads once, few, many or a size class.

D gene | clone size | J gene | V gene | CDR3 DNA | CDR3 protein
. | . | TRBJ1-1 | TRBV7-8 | TGTGCCAGCAGCTTAGCGATGGGGGTGAGGGGCACTGAAGCTTTCTTT | CASSLAMGVRGTEAFF
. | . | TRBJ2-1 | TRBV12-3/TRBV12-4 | TGTGCCAGCAATATATTCGGGACGCTCGGGCACAATGAGCAGTTCTTC | CASNIFGTLGHNEQFF
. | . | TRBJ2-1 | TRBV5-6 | TGTGCCAGCAGCTTGTTCAGTGAGCAGTTCTTC | CASSLFSEQFF
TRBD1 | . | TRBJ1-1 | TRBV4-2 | TGTGCCAGCAGTCCGGGACAGGAGAACACTGAAGCTTTCTTT | CASSPGQENTEAFF
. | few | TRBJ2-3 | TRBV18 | TGTGCCAGCTCACCCCAGGGAGTTTTGACAGATACGCAGTATTTT | CASSPQGVLTDTQYF
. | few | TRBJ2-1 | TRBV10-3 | TGTGCCATCAGAGGGGGTATCCATGCGTTCTTC | CAIRGGIHAFF
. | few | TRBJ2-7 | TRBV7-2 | TGTGCCAGCAGCTTAACGCATCAGGGTTTCTTCGAGCAGTACTTC | CASSLTHQGFFEQYF
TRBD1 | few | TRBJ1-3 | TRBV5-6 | TGTGCCAGCAGCGTGACAGGGCCTTACTCTGGAAACACCATATATTTT | CASSVTGPYSGNTIYF
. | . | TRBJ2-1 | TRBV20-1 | TGCAGTGTAGCCCCCGGGAGAGGATACAATGAGCAGTTCTTC | CSVAPGRGYNEQFF
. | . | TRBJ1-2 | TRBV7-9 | TGTGCCAGCAGCACCCAAGGCAGGGATGGCTACACCTTC | CASSTQGRDGYTF
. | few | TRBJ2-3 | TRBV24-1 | TGTGCCACGTGCGGCGGGGGCTCCACAGATACGCAGTATTTT | CATCGGGSTDTQYF
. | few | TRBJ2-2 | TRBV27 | TGTGCCAGCACCAGGGCGAACACCGGGGAGCTGTTTTTT | CASTRANTGELFF
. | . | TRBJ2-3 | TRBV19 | TGTGCCAGTAGTATTGCCAGGGACGGAGATACGCAGTATTTT | CASSIARDGDTQYF
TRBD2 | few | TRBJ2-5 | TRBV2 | TGTGCCAGCAGGGATGGACTAGCGGGGGAGTCAGAGACCCAGTACTTC | CASRDGLAGESETQYF
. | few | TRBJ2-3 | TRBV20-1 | TGCAGTGCTAGAGATAGGGGACAGGCGGGAGGGCCTGGCACAGATACGCAGTATTTT | CSARDRGQAGGPGTDTQYF
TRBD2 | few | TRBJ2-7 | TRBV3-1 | TGTGCCAGCAGCACTAGCGGAAACTCCTACGAGCAGTACTTC | CASSTSGNSYEQYF
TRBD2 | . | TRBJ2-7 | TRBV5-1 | TGCGCCAGCAGCTTGACCCCGGGAGGTTCCTCCTACGAGCAGTACTTC | CASSLTPGGSSYEQYF
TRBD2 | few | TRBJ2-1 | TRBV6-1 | TGTGCCAGCAGTGACGTCGCGGGAGGGTATAATGAGCAGTTCTTC | CASSDVAGGYNEQFF
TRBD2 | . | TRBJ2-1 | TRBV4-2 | TGTGCCAGCAGCCCCGGGACTAGCGGGAGGCGCCTTACCTACAATGAGCAGTTCTTC | CASSPGTSGRRLTYNEQFF
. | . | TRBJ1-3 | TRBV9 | TGTGCCAGCAGCGCGACCCGGGTCGAGGGAAACACCATATATTTT | CASSATRVEGNTIYF
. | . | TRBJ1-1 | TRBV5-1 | TGCGCCAGCAGACAGGGCTTCATGAACACTGAAGCTTTCTTT | CASRQGFMNTEAFF
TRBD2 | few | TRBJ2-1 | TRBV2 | TGTGCCAGCAGTGTAGAGGGAGGGTCCTACAATGAGCAGTTCTTC | CASSVEGGSYNEQFF
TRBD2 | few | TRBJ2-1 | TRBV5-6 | TGTGCCAGCAGCGAATCAGCGGGAGGGGCCTACAATGAGCAGTTCTTC | CASSESAGGAYNEQFF
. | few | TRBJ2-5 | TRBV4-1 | TGCGCCAGCAGCCAAGATGGGCTAGTCGGGGAGACCCAGTACTTC | CASSQDGLVGETQYF
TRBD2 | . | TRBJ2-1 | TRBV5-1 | TGCGCCAGCAGCATAACTAGCGCGCACAGCTCCTACAATGAGCAGTTCTTC | CASSITSAHSSYNEQFF
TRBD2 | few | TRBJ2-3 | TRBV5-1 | TGCGCCAGCAGCTTGGGGACTAGCGGGCGTGCAGATACGCAGTATTTT | CASSLGTSGRADTQYF
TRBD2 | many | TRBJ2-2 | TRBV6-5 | TGTGCCAGCACCAGACTAGCGTCGAACACCGGGGAGCTGTTTTTT | CASTRLASNTGELFF
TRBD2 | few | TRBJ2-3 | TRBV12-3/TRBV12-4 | TGTGCCAGCAATACTAGAGCGGGGGCTGATACGCAGTATTTT | CASNTRAGADTQYF
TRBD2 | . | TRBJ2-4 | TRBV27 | TGTGCCAGCAGACCTAGCGGGAGTGACATACTAGCCAAAAACATTCAGTACTTC | CASRPSGSDILAKNIQYF
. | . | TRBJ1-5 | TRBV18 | TGTGCCAGCTCACCCCCCCCAGGGGGCAATCAGCCCCAGCATTTT | CASSPPPGGNQPQHF
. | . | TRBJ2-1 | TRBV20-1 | TGCAGTGCTAGAGGACGTAGCTCCTACAATGAGCAGTTCTTC | CSARGRSSYNEQFF
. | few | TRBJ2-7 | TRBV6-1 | TGTGCCAGCAGTCCAAGGGGGGGGGGCCGCGAGCAGTACTTC | CASSPRGGGREQYF
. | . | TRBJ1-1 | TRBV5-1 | TGCGCCAGCAGCTGGGACACGAACACTGAAGCTTTCTTT | CASSWDTNTEAFF
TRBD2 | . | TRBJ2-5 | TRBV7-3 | TGTGCCAGCAGCTTAGATTCCGGACTAGCGGGAGAGACCCAGTACTTC | CASSLDSGLAGETQYF
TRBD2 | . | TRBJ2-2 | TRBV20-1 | TGCAGTGCTTTCACCGGGACTAGCGGGAGGGCGGGGGAGCTGTTTTTT | CSAFTGTSGRAGELFF
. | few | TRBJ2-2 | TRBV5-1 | TGCGCCAGCAGCCTGCCCCAGAACACCGGGGAGCTGTTTTTT | CASSLPQNTGELFF
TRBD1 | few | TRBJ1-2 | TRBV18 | TGTGCCAGCTCACCAGCAGCAGGGGGGAATGGCTACACCTTC | CASSPAAGGNGYTF
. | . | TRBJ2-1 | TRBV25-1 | TGTGCCAGCAGTGAAGAGAAGGCGGCCGAGCAGTTCTTC | CASSEEKAAEQFF
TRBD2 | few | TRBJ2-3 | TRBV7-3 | TGTGCCAGCAGTTCTAGCGGGAGTTTGAGAGATACGCAGTATTTT | CASSSSGSLRDTQYF
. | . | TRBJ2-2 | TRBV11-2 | TGTGCCAGCAGTTCCTCAGTAAGGGCCGGGGAGCTGTTTTTT | CASSSSVRAGELFF
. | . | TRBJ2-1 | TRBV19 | TGTGCCAGTAGTATAGTCGGCAGGGGGGTCTCCTACAATGAGCAGTTCTTC | CASSIVGRGVSYNEQFF
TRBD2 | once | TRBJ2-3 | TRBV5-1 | TGCGCCAGCAGCTTAAGAGTAGCGGGGTCAGATACGCAGTATTTT | CASSLRVAGSDTQYF
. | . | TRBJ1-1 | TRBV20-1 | TGCAGTGCTAGACAGCATGACACTGAAGCTTTCTTT | CSARQHDTEAFF
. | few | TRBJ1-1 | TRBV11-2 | TGTGCCAGCACCTTCTCTGGGACTGAAGCTTTCTTT | CASTFSGTEAFF
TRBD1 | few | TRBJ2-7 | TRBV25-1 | TGTGCCAGCGGGGGAGAAGGGACAGCTAATCAATCCTACGAGCAGTACTTC | CASGGEGTANQSYEQYF
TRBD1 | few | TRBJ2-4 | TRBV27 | TGTGCCAGCAGACCAGGGGGCCGGGACATTCAGTACTTC | CASRPGGRDIQYF
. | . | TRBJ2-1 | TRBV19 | TGTGCCAGTAGTCTTGCACAGGGATCCTACAATGAGCAGTTCTTC | CASSLAQGSYNEQFF
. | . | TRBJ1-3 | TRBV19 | TGTGCCACCCATAGTACAGCCGTGGGGCAATACTCTGGAAACACCATATATTTT | CATHSTAVGQYSGNTIYF
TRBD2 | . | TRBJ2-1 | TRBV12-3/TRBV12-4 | TGTGCCAGCAGCCCCGAGGTAGCGGGTCATGAGCAGTTCTTC | CASSPEVAGHEQFF
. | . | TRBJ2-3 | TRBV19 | TGTGCCAGTAGTATCAGGAAGGTTAGCACAGATACGCAGTATTTT | CASSIRKVSTDTQYF
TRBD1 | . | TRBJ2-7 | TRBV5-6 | TGTGCCAGCAGCTTGGTTGGGACAGGGATCTACGAGCAGTACTTC | CASSLVGTGIYEQYF